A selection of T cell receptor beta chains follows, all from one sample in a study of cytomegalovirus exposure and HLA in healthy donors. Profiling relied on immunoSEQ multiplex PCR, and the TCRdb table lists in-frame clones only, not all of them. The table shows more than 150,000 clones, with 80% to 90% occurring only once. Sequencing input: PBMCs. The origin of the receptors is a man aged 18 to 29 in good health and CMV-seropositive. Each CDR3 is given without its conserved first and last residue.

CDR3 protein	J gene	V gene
ASSSSDRGSFRPQH	TRBJ1-5	TRBV7-9
ASRDGLALSYNEQF	TRBJ2-1	TRBV11-2
ASKGGITRETQY	TRBJ2-5	TRBV6-5
ASSLLAGGPDEQF	TRBJ2-1	TRBV27
ASSLGQGGEQY	TRBJ2-7	TRBV5-6
ASSTPGTGGEH	TRBJ2-5	TRBV19
ASRGLAGGQNTGELF	TRBJ2-2	TRBV2
ASSQEGTDNEKLF	TRBJ1-4	TRBV4-3
ASSLEGGFGELF	TRBJ2-2	TRBV5-8
ASSQGVGDSWELF	TRBJ2-2	TRBV4-3
ASSRSGTQY	TRBJ2-5	TRBV19
ASRNREGETQY	TRBJ2-5	TRBV2
ASSQRTGVNEQF	TRBJ2-1	TRBV6-5
ASSLDRGIGSYEQY	TRBJ2-7	TRBV11-2
ASFFKQKAAYEQY	TRBJ2-7	TRBV19
ASSNRQPSNYGYT	TRBJ1-2	TRBV6-5
ASSGGGNYGYT	TRBJ1-2	TRBV25-1
AWRVGTGAGNTIY	TRBJ1-3	TRBV30
ASSTGLAGLSYEQY	TRBJ2-7	TRBV5-1
ASSLVRALTDTQY	TRBJ2-3	TRBV7-2
ASSPGGASSYEQY	TRBJ2-7	TRBV7-2
ASSIKGYGYEQY	TRBJ2-7	TRBV6-5
ASSYQGQVNEQF	TRBJ2-1	TRBV6-6
ASSPIRTGQETQY	TRBJ2-5	TRBV18
ASSFHRNGEQY	TRBJ2-7	TRBV27
ASRTSNGSEQY	TRBJ2-7	TRBV13
SVEGLAGDHEQF	TRBJ2-1	TRBV29-1
ASSSLPGLAGGDYEQY	TRBJ2-7	TRBV7-6
ASSWGGTPGTGELF	TRBJ2-2	TRBV7-6
ASSQDAGAGETQY	TRBJ2-5	TRBV4-1
ASTSSNQPQH	TRBJ1-5	TRBV19
ASSLGSAGNYGYT	TRBJ1-2	TRBV5-4
ASSSRGGYEQY	TRBJ2-7	TRBV27
ASHGGAGGTQY	TRBJ2-5	TRBV7-2
ASSVAPENYGYT	TRBJ1-2	TRBV9
ASRRGRESGQPQH	TRBJ1-5	TRBV2
ASSLARGGGYT	TRBJ1-2	TRBV7-8
ASSPGQFATNEKLF	TRBJ1-4	TRBV18
ASSPQGGARETQY	TRBJ2-5	TRBV7-7
ASSWTSGGSGNEQF	TRBJ2-1	TRBV5-1
ASSQDGTGGATDTQY	TRBJ2-3	TRBV4-1
ASSPHDRPDYEQY	TRBJ2-7	TRBV7-9
ASSFPRETTYEQY	TRBJ2-7	TRBV11-2
ASSDSTAGSNQPQH	TRBJ1-5	TRBV6-4
ASSPGDRLFDTQY	TRBJ2-3	TRBV18
ASSQPTESYEQY	TRBJ2-7	TRBV4-1
ASSQETPSGNTIY	TRBJ1-3	TRBV4-1
ASSRRGGETQY	TRBJ2-5	TRBV6-5
ASSLTPVSSLDTQY	TRBJ2-3	TRBV7-3
ARASGGTDTQY	TRBJ2-3	TRBV2
AWSVGSGKGGYEQY	TRBJ2-7	TRBV30
ASSAQAGGTTGELF	TRBJ2-2	TRBV9
ASSETGGTNEQF	TRBJ2-1	TRBV10-2
ASSLSSADTQY	TRBJ2-3	TRBV7-6
ASSLKDRGLGNEKLF	TRBJ1-4	TRBV5-1
ASSEQGYEQY	TRBJ2-7	TRBV19